Below, 16 T cell receptor beta chains from the same sample are listed, as sequenced in a study of PD-L1 blockade in urothelial cancer (dated by TCRdb to 2016 to 2017). Library creation used the immunoSEQ multiplex PCR assay. Not all clones reach the TCRdb copy of this immuneACCESS table, which keeps in-frame sequences only. Checked studies attribute under half of the gap to unresolved V genes and leave the rest unexplained. The sample table holds around 120,000 clones, of which around 85% were seen once. Around 2.4% of the sample comes from the top ten. This sample comprised PBMCs, obtained around atezolizumab (anti-PD-L1) treatment. These receptors were obtained from a man in his forties or fifties with urothelial cancer.

The table lists this clone with a count of one. This chain links TRBV18 with TRBJ2-2, with 7 nucleotides matching TRBD2. The junction had 12 bases not matched to a gene; V was cut back by 3 bases and J by 5 bases. The length of the CDR3 is 17 residues. CDR1 and CDR2 (germline): KGHSH, LQKENI. The CDR3 loop reads CASSPIAGDSGTGELFF. CDR3 bases: TGTGCCAGCTCACCCATAGCGGGCGACAGCGGGACCGGGGAGCTGTTTTTT.

This chain uses TRBV10-3 with TRBJ1-1; possibly TRBD1 for D (6 bases). The length of the CDR3 is 12 residues. The germline CDR1 and CDR2 sequences are ENHRY and SYGVKD. The ends were cut back, 7 bases at V and 5 bases at J, with 11 bases in the middle. CDR3 in DNA: TGTGCCATCAAGGACAGAGCGACTGAAGCTTTCTTT. Its translation: CAIKDRATEAFF.

This clone was detected once. The V gene is TRBV6-6, the J gene TRBJ2-3; a possible D gene is TRBD1 (6 bases). The length of the CDR3 is 16 residues. From germline, CDR1 is MNHNY and CDR2 SVGAGI (reference sequence). V shed 6 bases and J shed 0 bases, with 16 bases lying between them. CDR3 protein: CASSTGRTVSTDTQYF. The DNA of the CDR3 is TGTGCCAGCAGCACGGGACGGACAGTGAGCACAGATACGCAGTATTTT.

V gene TRBV5-1 combines with J gene TRBJ2-7, with 8 bases lining up with TRBD1. Germline assignment: CDR1 SGHRS and CDR2 YFSETQ. Trimming removed 4 bases from V and 3 bases from J; junction bases left unmatched: 6. CDR3 length: 14 amino acids. DNA for the CDR3: TGCGCCAGCAGCCAACCCGGACAGGGCTACGAGCAGTACTTC. This codes for CASSQPGQGYEQYF.

The V gene is TRBV10-3, the J gene TRBJ2-7; 9 bases match TRBD1. V trimming: 4 bases; J trimming: 1 base; junction bases outside the gene matches: 5. Germline CDR1 reads ENHRY; CDR2 reads SYGVKD. This CDR3 contains 15 residues. The CDR3 nucleotides are TGTGCCATCAGTGCGTTCGACAGGGGGTCCTACGAGCAGTACTTC. It is translated as CAISAFDRGSYEQYF.

V and J are TRBV6-5 and TRBJ1-1; TRBD1 aligns across 9 bases. Germline V gene data show CDR1 as MNHEY and CDR2 as SVGAGI. CDR3 length: 13 residues. The junction had 5 bases not matched to a gene; V was cut back by 7 bases and J by 5 bases. CDR3 in amino acids: CASKGTGRTEAFF. CDR3 bases: TGTGCCAGCAAAGGGACAGGGAGGACTGAAGCTTTCTTT.

This CDR3 is CASSLAKPRSEGYTF. In DNA, the CDR3 is TGTGCCAGCAGCTTGGCTAAACCGCGAAGCGAGGGCTACACCTTC. This chain links TRBV5-5 with TRBJ1-2, with D hard to call. The length of the CDR3 is 15 residues. CDR1 is SGHKS and CDR2 is YYEKEE in the germline V gene (reference sequence). With 0 bases removed from V and 8 bases from J, the gap between germline ends came to 17 bases.

This clone was seen only a few times. The chain is built from TRBV30 and TRBJ1-5, with D tentatively TRBD1 (5 bases). CDR1 and CDR2 from the germline V gene are GTSNPN and SVGIG (reference sequence). CDR3 size: 14 residues. Trimming pared 7 bases from V and 2 bases from J, leaving 15 bases between. The DNA of the CDR3 is TGTGCCTACACCAGGGAATACGGCAATCAGCCCCAGCATTTT. Encoded protein: CAYTREYGNQPQHF.

The chain uses TRBV18 and TRBJ2-7; tentatively, D is TRBD2 (7 bases). In germline, CDR1 is KGHSH, CDR2 LQKENI. Trimming took 0 bases from V and 4 from J, leaving 10 bases between them. This CDR3 contains 14 residues. CDR3 in DNA: TGTGCCAGCTCACCACCTGCGGGGGCGTACGAGCAGTACTTC. Its protein is CASSPPAGAYEQYF.

The rearrangement uses TRBV10-3 and TRBJ1-3; the match to TRBD1 covers 11 bases. The tail of the sequence fits TRBJ2-2 better, so the J call may be wrong. The CDR3 has 15 amino acids. CDR1 is ENHRY, CDR2 SYGVKD, per germline. The CDR3 region is CAIRTGQGGTGELFF. The CDR3 bases are TGTGCCATCAGAACGGGACAGGGGGGCACCGGGGAGCTGTTTTTT.

The V and J genes are TRBV18 and TRBJ2-7; possibly TRBD2 for D (5 bases). The germline gives CDR1 KGHSH, CDR2 LQKENI. CDR3 size: 13 residues. Deletions cut 5 bases from V and 3 bases from J, with 11 bases between. The CDR3 DNA sequence: TGTGCCAGCTCATCGGACTGGTTCTACGAGCAGTACTTC. This sequence encodes CASSSDWFYEQYF. Full variable domain (rest looked up from reference TRBV18 and TRBJ2-7): NAGVMQNPRHLVRRRGQEARLRCSPMKGHSHVYWYRQLPEEGLKFMVYLQKENIIDESGMPKERFSAEFPKEGPSILRIQQVVRGDSAAYFCASSSDWFYEQYFGPGTRLTVT.

V is TRBV4-1 and J is TRBJ2-1; TRBD2 matches 9 bases. The CDR3 extends over 15 amino acids. Trimming removed 3 bases from V and 8 bases from J; junction bases left unmatched: 8. Germline V gene data show CDR1 as MGHRA and CDR2 as YSYEKL. CDR3 sequence reads: CASSQISGSFDEQFF. The CDR3 DNA reads TGCGCCAGCAGCCAGATTAGCGGGAGTTTTGATGAGCAGTTCTTC.

The chain recombines TRBV27 with TRBJ2-7, with 8 bases fitting TRBD2. This CDR3 has 14 amino acids. V was clipped by 2 bases and J by 4 bases; unmatched bases: 4. CDR1 is MNHEY and CDR2 is SMNVEV in the germline V gene (reference sequence). DNA of the CDR3: TGTGCCAGCAGTTTAGGCGGGAGGTGGTACGAGCAGTACTTC. Protein sequence: CASSLGGRWYEQYF.

This clone was picked up one time. The gene calls are TRBV2 and TRBJ1-5, with D possibly being TRBD1 (5 bases). V gave up 7 bases and J gave up 9 bases, with 19 bases separating them. The CDR3 totals 14 residues. Germline-derived CDR1 and CDR2 are SNHLY and FYNNEI. Here the CDR3 DNA reads TGTGCCAGCACACCCGGTCAGGGTGAAACGCCCCAGCATTTT. It translates to CASTPGQGETPQHF.

This sequence joins TRBV7-2 and TRBJ2-3, with 15 nucleotides matching TRBD2. V shed 2 bases and J 6 bases; nucleotides not matched to a gene: 9. The CDR3 spans 18 residues. Per the germline V gene, CDR1 is SGHTA and CDR2 is FQGNSA. The CDR3 DNA follows: TGTGCCAGCAGCTTAAAACCGGGACTAGCGGGAGGTCGCGATACGCAGTATTTT. This translates into CASSLKPGLAGGRDTQYF.

The rearrangement links TRBV13 to TRBJ2-1, with 7 bases aligning to TRBD2. This CDR3 spans 13 amino acids. Germline V CDR1 and CDR2: PRHDT, FYEKMQ (reference sequence). Losses at the gene ends were 8 bases for V and 6 bases for J; bases not matched to a gene: 7. CDR3 protein: CASGERGSNEQFF. In nucleotides, the CDR3 is TGTGCCAGCGGAGAGCGGGGATCCAATGAGCAGTTCTTC.